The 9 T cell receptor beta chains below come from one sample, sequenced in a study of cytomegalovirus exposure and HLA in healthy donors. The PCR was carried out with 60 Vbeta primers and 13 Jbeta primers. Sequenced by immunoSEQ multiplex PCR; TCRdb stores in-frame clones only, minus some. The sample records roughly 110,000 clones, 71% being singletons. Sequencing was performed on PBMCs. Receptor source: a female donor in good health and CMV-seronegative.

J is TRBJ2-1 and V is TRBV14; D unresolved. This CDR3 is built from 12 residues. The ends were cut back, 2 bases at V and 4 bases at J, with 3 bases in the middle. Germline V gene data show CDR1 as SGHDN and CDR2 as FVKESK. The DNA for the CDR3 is TGTGCCAGCAGCCAACAGTACAATGAGCAGTTCTTC. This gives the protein CASSQQYNEQFF.

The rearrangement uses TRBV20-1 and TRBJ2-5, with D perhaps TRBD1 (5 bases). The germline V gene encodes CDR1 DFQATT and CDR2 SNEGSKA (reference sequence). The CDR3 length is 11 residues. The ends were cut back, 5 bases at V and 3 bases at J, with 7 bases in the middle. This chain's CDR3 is CSADSKETQYF. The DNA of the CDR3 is TGCAGTGCTGACAGTAAAGAGACCCAGTACTTC.

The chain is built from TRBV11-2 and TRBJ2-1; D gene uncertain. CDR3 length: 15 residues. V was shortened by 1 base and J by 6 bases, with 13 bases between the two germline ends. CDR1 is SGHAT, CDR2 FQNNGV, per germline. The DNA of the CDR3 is TGTGCCAGCAGCTTAGGATTGTTAAGCCCCAATGAGCAGTTCTTC. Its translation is CASSLGLLSPNEQFF.

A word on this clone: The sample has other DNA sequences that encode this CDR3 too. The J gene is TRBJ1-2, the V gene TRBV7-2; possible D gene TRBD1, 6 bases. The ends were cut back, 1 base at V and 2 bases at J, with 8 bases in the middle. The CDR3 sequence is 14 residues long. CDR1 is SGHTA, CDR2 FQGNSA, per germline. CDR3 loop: CASSLGQGNYGYTF. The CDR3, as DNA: TGTGCCAGCAGCTTAGGCCAGGGGAACTATGGCTACACCTTC.

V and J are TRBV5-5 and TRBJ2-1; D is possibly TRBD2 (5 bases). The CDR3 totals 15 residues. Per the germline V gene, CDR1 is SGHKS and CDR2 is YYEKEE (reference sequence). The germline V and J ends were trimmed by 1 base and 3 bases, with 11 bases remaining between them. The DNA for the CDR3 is TGTGCCAGCAGCTTGTCCGTCGGGGTCTACAATGAGCAGTTCTTC. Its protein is CASSLSVGVYNEQFF. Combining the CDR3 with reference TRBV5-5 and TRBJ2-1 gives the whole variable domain DAGVTQSPTHLIKTRGQQVTLRCSPISGHKSVSWYQQVLGQGPQFIFQYYEKEERGRGNFPDRFSARQFPNYSSELNVNALLLGDSALYLCASSLSVGVYNEQFFGPGTRLTVL.

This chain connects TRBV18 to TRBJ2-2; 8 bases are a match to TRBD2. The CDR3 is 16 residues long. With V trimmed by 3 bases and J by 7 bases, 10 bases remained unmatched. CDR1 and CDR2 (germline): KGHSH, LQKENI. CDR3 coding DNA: TGTGCCAGCTCACCGGCCGGGACTAGTTTAGGCGGGGAGCTGTTTTTT. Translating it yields CASSPAGTSLGGELFF. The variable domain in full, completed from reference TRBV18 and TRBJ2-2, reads NAGVMQNPRHLVRRRGQEARLRCSPMKGHSHVYWYRQLPEEGLKFMVYLQKENIIDESGMPKERFSAEFPKEGPSILRIQQVVRGDSAAYFCASSPAGTSLGGELFFGEGSRLTVL.

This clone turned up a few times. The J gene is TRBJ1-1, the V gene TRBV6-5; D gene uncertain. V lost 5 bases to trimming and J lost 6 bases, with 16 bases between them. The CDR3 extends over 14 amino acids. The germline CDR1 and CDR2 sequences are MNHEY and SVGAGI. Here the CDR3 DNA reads TGTGCCAGCAGTCCCCCCCTCGACATTTCTGAAGCTTTCTTT. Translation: CASSPPLDISEAFF.

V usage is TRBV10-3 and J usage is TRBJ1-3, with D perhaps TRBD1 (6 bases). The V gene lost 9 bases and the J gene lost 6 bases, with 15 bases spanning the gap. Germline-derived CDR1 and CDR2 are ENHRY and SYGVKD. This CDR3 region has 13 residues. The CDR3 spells CAMGAQASNTIYF. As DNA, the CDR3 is TGTGCCATGGGGGCACAGGCATCAAACACCATATATTTT.

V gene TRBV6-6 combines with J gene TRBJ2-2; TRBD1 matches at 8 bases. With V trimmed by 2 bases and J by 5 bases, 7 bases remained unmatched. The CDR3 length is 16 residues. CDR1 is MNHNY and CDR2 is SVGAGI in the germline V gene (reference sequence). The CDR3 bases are TGTGCCAGCAGTTACATGGGGAACAGGGGGACCGGGGAGCTGTTTTTT. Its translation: CASSYMGNRGTGELFF.